Sequencing of this T cell receptor beta chain was carried out in a study of blood T cell repertoires in COVID-19. On the study more broadly: The United States, Italy and Spain were the sources of the acute and convalescent COVID-19 samples. Sources were T cells, B-cell-depleted T cells, or PBMCs; the material itself was cDNA or gDNA.

V was trimmed by 10 bases and J by 2 bases, leaving 12 bases between them. This CDR3 region has 13 residues. The germline gives CDR1 LGHDT, CDR2 YNNKEL (reference sequence). This clone was seen a single time. How the authors handled the data: Amplification with reference gene primers provided the estimates of nucleated cell counts. TCRdb's copy holds only in-frame clones and misses some; the assay was immunoSEQ multiplex PCR. The V and J calls and clone size were taken over from that table, and D and trimming were inferred from the DNA. Altogether some 200,000 clones are present, approximately 87% being singletons, with the ten largest covering 0.7% to 0.8%.

This chain joins TRBV3-1 (or the pseudogene TRBV3-2) and TRBJ1-3; D is perhaps TRBD1 (5 bases). This sequence originates from a woman between 65 and 79 years old with acute or convalescent COVID-19. Sequenced input: peripheral blood. DNA of the CDR3: TGTGCCATCGGGGGAGGGCCTGGAAACACCATATATTTT. It specifies CAIGGGPGNTIYF.